The TCR beta chain under discussion was sequenced for a study of OX40 agonist ivuxolimab in advanced cancers. Profiling relied on immunoSEQ multiplex PCR, and the TCRdb table lists in-frame clones only, not all of them. The sample yields some 47,000 clones, about 85% seen once. The CDR3 extends over 15 amino acids. V lost 4 bases, J lost 7 bases, and 11 bases stayed unmatched. Looked up from germline, CDR1 is SGDLS and CDR2 is YYNGEE. Broader study findings: The study found that CD8+ T cells averaged more expanded clones than CD4+. In the 0.1 to 3.0 mg/kg range, CD4+ and CD8+ blood T cells had expanded clonally by week 6.

Comments on this clone: Antigen specificity is unknown. Additional DNA sequences in this sample encode the identical CDR3.

The chain couples TRBV9 to TRBJ2-4, with TRBD1 identical over 7 bases. This receptor was taken from an adult with an advanced solid tumor such as melanoma, head and neck, liver or kidney cancer. Sequencing was performed on CD4+ or CD8+ T cells sorted from blood, taken in a trial of the OX40 agonist ivuxolimab. CDR3 coding DNA: TGTGCCAGCAGCCCCCCCCGGACAGGTTTGAACATTCAGTACTTC. It yields the protein CASSPPRTGLNIQYF.